This passage covers 8 T cell receptor beta chains from one sample sequenced in a study of cytomegalovirus exposure and HLA in healthy donors. PCR used 60 Vbeta primers and 13 Jbeta primers. The table came from immunoSEQ multiplex PCR; TCRdb's copy has only in-frame clones and leaves some out. The data show about 180,000 clones, roughly 75% seen once. The sequencing sample was made of PBMCs. All receptors come from a man in his forties or fifties in good health and CMV-seronegative.

The chain uses TRBV12-5 and TRBJ2-7; D perhaps matches TRBD1 (6 bases). The V end was cut by 1 base, the J end by 2 bases, with 6 bases between. This CDR3 spans 13 amino acids. Germline CDR1 and CDR2: LGHNT and FRNRAP. For the CDR3, the DNA is TGTGCTAGTGGTTTGGGGACAGCCTACGAGCAGTACTTC. Protein sequence: CASGLGTAYEQYF.

This chain connects TRBV5-4 to TRBJ1-6; 7 bases line up with TRBD1. The CDR3 contains 16 residues. J gave up 9 bases and V 4 bases, and 13 bases lay outside the gene matches. The germline gives CDR1 SGHNT, CDR2 YYREEE (reference sequence). The CDR3 DNA follows: TGTGCCAGCAGCCTGGCGTGGCCAGGGGGGAGTTCACCCCTCCACTTT. Translated, it gives CASSLAWPGGSSPLHF.

This chain joins TRBV19 and TRBJ1-5; 9 bases agree with TRBD1. V was clipped by 2 bases and J by 6 bases; unmatched bases: 5. The CDR3 consists of 15 residues. Looked up from germline, CDR1 is LNHDA and CDR2 is SQIVND (reference sequence). In nucleotides, the CDR3 is TGTGCCAGTAGTATAACAGGGGGCTTAACTCAGCCCCAGCATTTT. It translates to CASSITGGLTQPQHF.

The V and J genes are TRBV6-5 and TRBJ2-3, with 7 bases lining up with TRBD1. This CDR3 spans 12 amino acids. Germline values: CDR1 MNHEY, CDR2 SVGAGI. Losses at the gene ends were 4 bases for V and 7 bases for J; bases not matched to a gene: 2. The CDR3 loop reads CASSSRGHTQYF. The CDR3 DNA follows: TGTGCCAGCAGTTCGAGGGGGCATACGCAGTATTTT.

This chain uses TRBV27 with TRBJ1-2; D gene uncertain. There are 14 residues in the CDR3. V was clipped by 3 bases and J by 0 bases, with 8 bases between them. The germline gives CDR1 MNHEY, CDR2 SMNVEV (reference sequence). For the CDR3, the DNA is TGTGCCAGCAGTTTGCGGGGAGCTAACTATGGCTACACCTTC. Amino acids: CASSLRGANYGYTF.

V usage is TRBV4-1 and J usage is TRBJ2-7, with 7 bases aligning to TRBD1. Per the germline V gene, CDR1 is MGHRA and CDR2 is YSYEKL. The CDR3 covers 15 residues. The V gene end was trimmed by 0 bases and the J gene end by 4 bases; junction bases not matched to a gene: 6. The CDR3: CASSQDPGTDYEQYF. CDR3 bases: TGCGCCAGCAGCCAAGATCCCGGGACAGATTACGAGCAGTACTTC.

The V call is TRBV18, the J call TRBJ2-3; 9 bases match TRBD2. The CDR3 consists of 16 residues. The junction had 5 bases not matched to a gene; V was cut back by 3 bases and J by 1 base. Germline V gene sequence: CDR1 KGHSH, CDR2 LQKENI. CDR3 nucleotides: TGTGCCAGCTCACCGCCTGAGCGGGGGGGCACAGATACGCAGTATTTT. Its translation is CASSPPERGGTDTQYF.

The V and J genes are TRBV15 and TRBJ2-7; TRBD2 matches 7 bases. The CDR3 loop spans 15 amino acids. The germline V gene encodes CDR1 LNHNV and CDR2 YYDKDF (reference sequence). V trimming: 1 base; J trimming: 9 bases; junction bases outside the gene matches: 12. CDR3 region: CATSRAEGGVHGQYF. The CDR3 nucleotides are TGTGCCACCAGCAGAGCCGAGGGAGGGGTCCACGGGCAGTACTTC.